One sample yielded the 11 T cell receptor beta chains listed below, sequenced in a study of blood T cell repertoires in COVID-19. The assay was immunoSEQ multiplex PCR, and TCRdb's table has in-frame clones only and misses some. The profile shows approximately 400,000 clones, 81% of them singletons. Input material: peripheral blood. The receptors were gathered from a human donor with acute or convalescent COVID-19. The donor label of this sample is uncertain.

V is TRBV18 and J is TRBJ2-6; D gene ambiguous. Deletions cut 1 base from V and 0 bases from J, with 10 bases between. Per germline, CDR1 KGHSH and CDR2 LQKENI. The CDR3 has 17 amino acids. In nucleotides, the CDR3 is TGTGCCAGCTCACCACGGGCAGAGAACTCTGGGGCCAACGTCCTGACTTTC. Translation gives CASSPRAENSGANVLTF.

The J gene is TRBJ2-2, the V gene TRBV29-1, with D hard to call. The CDR3 extends over 14 amino acids. V was trimmed by 6 bases and J by 0 bases, leaving 11 bases between them. Germline CDR1 SQVTM, CDR2 ANQGSEA. CDR3 in amino acids: CSVLGPSNTGELFF. CDR3 bases: TGCAGCGTGCTTGGGCCTTCGAACACCGGGGAGCTGTTTTTT.

This clone showed up just a few times. The V and J genes are TRBV6-2 or TRBV6-3 and TRBJ1-5; D is uncertain. Trimming took 0 bases from V and 1 from J, leaving 10 bases between them. The CDR3 extends over 16 amino acids. Germline CDR1 is MNHEY and CDR2 is SVGEGT. CDR3: CASSYSRRLSNQPQHF. CDR3 sequence (DNA): TGTGCCAGCAGTTACTCCCGGCGGTTGAGCAATCAGCCCCAGCATTTT.

V usage is TRBV30 and J usage is TRBJ2-1, with D maybe TRBD2 (5 bases). The CDR3 runs 14 residues. Germline V gene data show CDR1 as GTSNPN and CDR2 as SVGIG (reference sequence). V dropped 1 base and J dropped 6 bases, with 13 bases sitting between them. CDR3 sequence reads: CAWSETGILNEQFF. The CDR3 nucleotides are TGTGCCTGGAGTGAAACGGGGATTCTCAATGAGCAGTTCTTC.

This chain uses TRBV7-9 with TRBJ1-5; unclear D gene. Trimming left V 5 bases short and J 2 bases short, with 13 bases between. Per the germline V gene, CDR1 is SEHNR and CDR2 is FQNEAQ (reference sequence). CDR3 length: 15 amino acids. The CDR3 loop is CASSGRGSGNQPQHF. DNA for the CDR3: TGTGCCAGCAGCGGACGGGGAAGCGGCAATCAGCCCCAGCATTTT.

V and J are TRBV24-1 and TRBJ1-5, with D perhaps matching TRBD1 (5 bases). Germline CDR1 and CDR2: KGHDR and SFDVKD. Deletions cut 0 bases from V and 7 bases from J, with 6 bases between. The CDR3 sequence is 13 residues long. The CDR3 sequence: CATSDLRGQPQHF. CDR3 bases: TGTGCCACCAGTGATTTGAGGGGCCAGCCCCAGCATTTT.

The genes are TRBV27 and TRBJ1-6; 7 nucleotides align to TRBD1. The germline V gene encodes CDR1 MNHEY and CDR2 SMNVEV (reference sequence). The CDR3 is 16 residues long. Trimming took 5 bases from V and 8 from J; bases not matched to a gene: 12. CDR3 nucleotide sequence: TGTGCCAGCAGTCTGCGACCGACAGGGTATCATTCACCCCTCCACTTT. Protein sequence: CASSLRPTGYHSPLHF.

The rearrangement uses TRBV7-8 and TRBJ1-4; no clear D. Germline V CDR1 and CDR2: SGHVS, FQNEAQ. This CDR3 has 17 residues. V shed 1 base and J shed 6 bases, with 18 bases lying between them. The CDR3 loop is CASSLEVAPLDDEKLFF. The CDR3 DNA reads TGTGCCAGCAGCTTAGAGGTGGCACCGCTAGATGATGAAAAACTGTTTTTT.

This sequence joins TRBV18 and TRBJ1-3; D possibly corresponds to TRBD1 (6 bases). V gave up 2 bases and J gave up 8 bases, with 13 bases separating them. Per germline, CDR1 KGHSH and CDR2 LQKENI. The CDR3 runs to 14 residues. The CDR3 DNA reads TGTGCCAGCTCACCATCACAGGGTGGGGACACCATATATTTT. Protein product: CASSPSQGGDTIYF.

This chain uses TRBV28 with TRBJ1-4; the D is unclear. There are 14 residues in the CDR3. From germline, CDR1 is MDHEN and CDR2 SYDVKM. The V end was cut by 6 bases, the J end by 7 bases, with 15 bases between. This CDR3 is CASRDYSLGEKLFF. In DNA, the CDR3 is TGTGCCAGCAGGGATTACAGTTTGGGTGAAAAACTGTTTTTT.

The rearrangement links TRBV5-6 to TRBJ2-5; weak D call: TRBD1 (5 bases). In germline, CDR1 is SGHDT, CDR2 YYEEEE. Trimming took 3 bases from V and 5 from J, leaving 14 bases between them. This CDR3 spans 14 amino acids. The CDR3 DNA sequence: TGTGCCAGCAGCTGGGGCAGGGTTGGGGAGACCCAGTACTTC. Amino acids: CASSWGRVGETQYF. The full variable domain, its missing parts supplied by reference TRBV5-6 and TRBJ2-5, is DAGVTQSPTHLIKTRGQQVTLRCSPKSGHDTVSWYQQALGQGPQFIFQYYEEEERQRGNFPDRFSGHQFPNYSSELNVNALLLGDSALYLCASSWGRVGETQYFGPGTRLLVL.